Listed below are T cell receptor beta chains from one sample, sequenced in a study of blood T cell repertoires in COVID-19. Sequenced by immunoSEQ multiplex PCR; TCRdb stores in-frame clones only, minus some. The repertoire holds 350,000 or so clones, with roughly 86% as singletons. The source material was PBMCs or T cells enriched from blood (not recorded which). Receptor source: a woman aged 25 to 39 who had been exposed to COVID-19. Both conserved end residues are part of each CDR3. The D gene is left open where the match is weak. A clone size is listed for some rows: how often the clone was seen (once, few, many), or a class if it is expanded.

>TRBJ2-3|TRBD2|TRBV5-6|.
TGTGCCAGCAGGATACTAGCGGGAGGGCCAAGGGGGCAGTATTTT
CASRILAGGPRGQYF
>TRBJ1-4|.|TRBV28|once
TGTGCCAGCAGTTTACACGGTGCAACTAATGAAAAACTGTTTTTT
CASSLHGATNEKLFF
>TRBJ2-1|.|TRBV7-2|.
TGTGCCAGCAGGCTTAGCGCGAGCTCCTACAATGAGCAGTTCTTC
CASRLSASSYNEQFF
>TRBJ1-2|.|TRBV7-9|.
TGTGCCAGCAGCCCCCGGGGGGACTATGGCTACACCTTC
CASSPRGDYGYTF
>TRBJ2-3|TRBD2|TRBV19|.
TGTGCCAGTAGGGCCCGACTAGCGGAGTTCACAGATACGCAGTATTTT
CASRARLAEFTDTQYF
>TRBJ2-3|.|TRBV19|.
TGTGCCAGTAGTATAGGCGGCGGGATTAGCACAGATACGCAGTATTTT
CASSIGGGISTDTQYF
>TRBJ2-2|TRBD2|TRBV28|.
TGTGCCAGCAGTTATGATAGCGGGACCTCGAACACCGGGGAGCTGTTTTTT
CASSYDSGTSNTGELFF
>TRBJ2-7|.|TRBV12-2|.
TGTGCAAGTCGCTTATCCAATGAGCAGTACTTC
CASRLSNEQYF
>TRBJ1-1|.|TRBV7-2|.
TGTGCCAGCAGCTTAGTAGGGGCGCCGGACACTGAAGCTTTCTTT
CASSLVGAPDTEAFF
>TRBJ2-7|.|TRBV6-5|.
TGTGCCAGCAGGGACATACTACACTACGAGCAGTACTTC
CASRDILHYEQYF